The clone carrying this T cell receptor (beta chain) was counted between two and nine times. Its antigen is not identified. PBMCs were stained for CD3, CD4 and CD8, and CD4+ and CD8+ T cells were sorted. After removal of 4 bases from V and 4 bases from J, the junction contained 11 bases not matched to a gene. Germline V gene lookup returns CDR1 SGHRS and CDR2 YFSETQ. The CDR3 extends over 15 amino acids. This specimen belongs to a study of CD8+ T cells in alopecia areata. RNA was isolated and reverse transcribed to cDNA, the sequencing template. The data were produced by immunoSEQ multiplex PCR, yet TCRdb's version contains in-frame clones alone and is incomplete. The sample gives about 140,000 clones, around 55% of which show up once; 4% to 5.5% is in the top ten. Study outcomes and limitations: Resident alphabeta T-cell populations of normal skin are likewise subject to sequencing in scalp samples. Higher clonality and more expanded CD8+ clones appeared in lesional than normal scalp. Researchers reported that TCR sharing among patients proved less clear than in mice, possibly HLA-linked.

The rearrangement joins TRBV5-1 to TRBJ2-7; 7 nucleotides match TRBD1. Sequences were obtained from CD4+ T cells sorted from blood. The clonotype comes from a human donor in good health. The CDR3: CASSGNRDRLYEQYF. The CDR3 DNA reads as TGCGCCAGCAGCGGAAACCGGGACAGACTTTACGAGCAGTACTTC.